The T cell receptor beta chain described here comes from a study of response to subunit inactivated influenza vaccine. TCRdb reprocessed the RT-PCR reads with MiXCR, giving one entry per CDR3 protein. This repertoire shows about 570,000 distinct CDR3 sequences, around 11% found once; its top ten account for roughly 9.6%. This clonotype came up many times. This CDR3 contains 15 residues. V lost 6 bases and J 0 bases, leaving 13 bases between the germline ends. These data also formed part of another study, on T cells expressing NK-cell markers. From that report: Template switching by 5'RACE with UMIs generated the TCR beta cDNA.

The receptor was isolated from a man aged 50 or older who received an inactivated influenza vaccine. The starting material was PBMCs from blood, obtained on the day of vaccination. The chain recombines TRBV12-3 or TRBV12-4 with TRBJ2-3, with D possibly being TRBD2 (6 bases). Here the CDR3 DNA reads TGTGCCAGCAGAGCCACCGGGGGAAGCACAGATACGCAGTATTTT. Translation gives CASRATGGSTDTQYF.